Listed here are 3 T cell receptor beta chains from one sample, sequenced in a study of CD8 T cells in ankylosing spondylitis. TCRdb independently ran MiXCR on the 5' RACE reads; one entry per CDR3 protein. The table has a few hundred thousand distinct CDR3 sequences, approximately 10% seen once. The sequenced sample was blood, either unsorted or a sorted T cell fraction (not recorded which). Source of these receptors: a male donor with ankylosing spondylitis or in good health (not recorded which).

This clonotype showed up just a few times. The genes are TRBV20-1 and TRBJ2-3, with TRBD2 matching over 10 bases. The junction had 5 bases not matched to a gene; V was cut back by 3 bases and J by 2 bases. The CDR3 length is 15 residues. Germline-derived CDR1 and CDR2 are DFQATT and SNEGSKA (reference sequence). The CDR3 here is CSARISGGYTDTQYF. CDR3 DNA: TGCAGTGCTAGGATTAGCGGGGGGTACACAGATACGCAGTATTTT.

The V and J genes are TRBV6-1 and TRBJ2-3, with D maybe TRBD2 (5 bases). Germline CDR1 and CDR2: MNHNS and SASEGT. Trimming removed 6 bases from V and 3 bases from J, with 16 bases in between. The CDR3 is 15 amino acids. CDR3 in amino acids: CASRETPTGTDTQYF. The CDR3 bases are TGTGCCAGCAGGGAGACACCTACGGGGACAGATACGCAGTATTTT.

This clonotype was counted at least ten times. The chain links TRBV7-2 to TRBJ2-5; TRBD1 is a possible D gene (6 bases). V dropped 4 bases and J dropped 7 bases, with 13 bases sitting between them. The CDR3 has 13 residues. The germline CDR1 and CDR2 sequences are SGHTA and FQGNSA. The CDR3 nucleotides are TGTGCCAGCAGCTCCAGACAGGACGGGACCCAGTACTTC. Its protein product is CASSSRQDGTQYF.